This record looks at one T cell receptor (beta chain) sequence and its context. The antigen remains undetermined. The data were taken from a study of T cell repertoires in ileal Crohn's disease. Study observations and caveats: Clonal expansions were more frequent in active smokers than non-smokers at surgery.

The data were produced by immunoSEQ multiplex PCR, yet TCRdb's version contains in-frame clones alone and is incomplete. The sample lists 6,000 or so clones; about two thirds were seen once. The sample taken for sequencing was ileal tissue. This receptor was identified in an adult with Crohn's disease.

As DNA, the CDR3 is TGTGCCAGCAGTGAGCTTAGCGGGTCAGAGACCCAGTACTTC. Translated: CASSELSGSETQYF. The rearrangement uses TRBV2 and TRBJ2-5, with 7 positions matching TRBD2. The V gene end was trimmed by 3 bases and the J gene end by 4 bases; junction bases not matched to a gene: 5. Germline V gives CDR1 SNHLY, CDR2 FYNNEI. This CDR3 is 14 amino acids long.